Each of the 14 T cell receptor beta chains below was sequenced from the same sample in a study of shared clonotypes between healthy human individuals. The repertoire was sequenced with immunoSEQ multiplex PCR; TCRdb's copy has only in-frame clones and lacks some. The repertoire holds roughly 2.6 million clones, approximately 92% seen once, with more than 0.12% in the top ten. The sample was naive CD4+ T cells sorted from blood. The subset denotes: CD45RA+ positively selected. The receptors stem from a man in his late teens or twenties in good health.

To note about this clone: The same CDR3 also results from other DNA sequences found in this sample. The chain has TRBV10-3 and TRBJ2-3, with D possibly being TRBD2 (6 bases). This CDR3 has 14 residues. The germline CDR1 and CDR2 sequences are ENHRY and SYGVKD. With 4 bases removed from V and 1 base from J, the gap between germline ends came to 9 bases. The CDR3 region has the DNA TGTGCCATCAGTGGGGGCGGGGGCACAGATACGCAGTATTTT. This encodes CAISGGGGTDTQYF.

Notes on this clone: Other DNA sequences in this sample translate to the same CDR3. V usage is TRBV6-6 and J usage is TRBJ1-1, with a weak D call TRBD1 (6 bases). Germline-derived CDR1 and CDR2 are MNHNY and SVGAGI (reference sequence). V lost 6 bases and J lost 1, with 6 bases in between. This CDR3 has 12 residues. The CDR3 coding sequence is TGTGCCAGCAGAGGGGGGAACACTGAAGCTTTCTTT. This sequence encodes CASRGGNTEAFF.

This chain joins TRBV7-6 and TRBJ2-7; D might be TRBD2 (6 bases). Trimming removed 2 bases at V and 3 bases at J, with 11 bases between. The CDR3 runs to 14 residues. Germline V gene lookup returns CDR1 SGHVS and CDR2 FNYEAQ. CDR3 sequence reads: CASSLQTSVYEQYF. In DNA form, the CDR3 reads TGTGCCAGCAGCTTACAGACTAGTGTCTACGAGCAGTACTTC.

This chain uses TRBV18 with TRBJ2-7, with TRBD2 as a possible D gene (6 bases). CDR3 length: 15 residues. V was trimmed by 3 bases and J by 6 bases, leaving 18 bases between them. Per germline, CDR1 KGHSH and CDR2 LQKENI. In nucleotides, the CDR3 is TGTGCCAGCTCACCTCCGGGACTTCCCCCCGGCGAGCAGTACTTC. It encodes CASSPPGLPPGEQYF.

This chain uses TRBV27 with TRBJ1-5, with D perhaps matching TRBD1 (5 bases). The germline V and J ends were trimmed by 3 bases and 2 bases, with 11 bases remaining between them. The CDR3 has 15 residues. Germline CDR1 is MNHEY and CDR2 is SMNVEV (reference sequence). This chain's CDR3 is CASSFRDGRNQPQHF. The CDR3 DNA sequence: TGTGCCAGCAGTTTCCGGGACGGCCGCAATCAGCCCCAGCATTTT.

This clone has more than one count but fewer than ten. The chain employs TRBV5-8 and TRBJ2-3; D remains ambiguous. V was clipped by 4 bases and J by 2 bases, with 20 bases between them. Germline lookup yields CDR1 SGHTS and CDR2 YDEGEE. The CDR3 has 17 residues. CDR3 in DNA: TGTGCCAGCAGCCCGGATTTTCTGGCACCCTACACAGATACGCAGTATTTT. This encodes CASSPDFLAPYTDTQYF.

This clone was found once. V and J are TRBV28 and TRBJ2-1, with D tentatively TRBD2 (5 bases). The V gene's germline CDR1 is MDHEN and CDR2 SYDVKM. This CDR3 is built from 21 residues. The V and J ends lost 3 bases and 4 bases respectively, with 31 bases between them. Here the CDR3 reads CASSFGENSVGFLAVYNEQFF. The CDR3, as DNA: TGTGCCAGCAGTTTTGGGGAGAACAGTGTTGGCTTTCTTGCGGTTTACAATGAGCAGTTCTTC. The full variable domain, completed using reference TRBV28 and TRBJ2-1, is DVKVTQSSRYLVKRTGEKVFLECVQDMDHENMFWYRQDPGLGLRLIYFSYDVKMKEKGDIPEGYSVSREKKERFSLILESASTNQTSMYLCASSFGENSVGFLAVYNEQFFGPGTRLTVL.

This clone was detected once. V is TRBV5-6 and J is TRBJ1-2, with D unresolved. Germline V gene lookup returns CDR1 SGHDT and CDR2 YYEEEE. V was cut by 4 bases and J by 8 bases, with 15 bases left in between. The length of the CDR3 is 13 residues. This CDR3 is CASSPNGRWGYTF. The CDR3 coding sequence is TGTGCCAGCAGCCCGAACGGGCGGTGGGGCTACACCTTC.

V is TRBV19 and J is TRBJ2-4; tentatively, D is TRBD1 (6 bases). This CDR3 is built from 17 residues. Trimming shortened V by 3 bases and J by 2 bases, and 17 bases separated the two germline ends. Germline-derived CDR1 and CDR2 are LNHDA and SQIVND (reference sequence). The CDR3 spells CASSMWGQGPSKNIQYF. CDR3 DNA sequence: TGTGCCAGTAGTATGTGGGGGCAGGGGCCCTCCAAAAACATTCAGTACTTC. Based on the CDR3 plus reference TRBV19 and TRBJ2-4, the full variable domain is DGGITQSPKYLFRKEGQNVTLSCEQNLNHDAMYWYRQDPGQGLRLIYYSQIVNDFQKGDIAEGYSVSREKKESFPLTVTSAQKNPTAFYLCASSMWGQGPSKNIQYFGAGTRLSVL.

The CDR3 sequence is CASSKGQGFDQYF. Written as DNA, the CDR3 is TGTGCCAGTAGTAAGGGACAGGGGTTTGACCAGTACTTC. The chain combines TRBV19 with TRBJ2-5, with 10 positions matching TRBD1. The CDR3 is 13 residues long. The J segment lost 10 bases and the V segment lost 4 bases, leaving 6 bases of the junction unmatched. Germline CDR1 reads LNHDA; CDR2 reads SQIVND (reference sequence).

The chain links TRBV11-3 to TRBJ2-1, with 7 bases that match TRBD2. V lost 1 base and J lost 7; bases outside the gene matches: 10. CDR3 length: 16 residues. CDR1 and CDR2 from the germline V gene are SGHNT and YENEEA. CDR3: CASSLGSSGFRNEQFF. Written as DNA, the CDR3 is TGTGCCAGCAGCTTAGGATCTAGCGGTTTTAGGAATGAGCAGTTCTTC.

The rearrangement joins TRBV9 to TRBJ2-3; 8 nucleotides line up with TRBD2. The V gene's germline CDR1 is SGDLS and CDR2 YYNGEE. The junction had 20 bases not matched to a gene; V was cut back by 1 base and J by 4 bases. This CDR3 contains 20 residues. The CDR3, as DNA: TGTGCCAGCAGCGTAAGGTTTTGGGCGGGAGGCCCTCCCTTGGCAGATACGCAGTATTTT. Its translation: CASSVRFWAGGPPLADTQYF. The variable domain in full, with the rest retrieved from reference TRBV9 and TRBJ2-3, is DSGVTQTPKHLITATGQRVTLRCSPRSGDLSVYWYQQSLDQGLQFLIQYYNGEERAKGNILERFSAQQFPDLHSELNLSSLELGDSALYFCASSVRFWAGGPPLADTQYFGPGTRLTVL.

This chain's CDR3 is CASSLTRAAYNEQFF. Here the CDR3 DNA reads TGTGCCAGCAGTTTAACCCGCGCCGCCTACAATGAGCAGTTCTTC. J is TRBJ2-1 and V is TRBV27, with D unresolved. The CDR3 covers 15 residues. Germline V gene lookup returns CDR1 MNHEY and CDR2 SMNVEV (reference sequence). V lost 2 bases and J 2 bases, leaving 10 bases between the germline ends.

Details on this clone: Other DNA variants within this sample encode the same CDR3. This chain connects TRBV6-5 to TRBJ1-1; D remains ambiguous. This CDR3 has 12 amino acids. Germline assignment: CDR1 MNHEY and CDR2 SVGAGI. V lost 5 bases to trimming and J lost 1 base, with 5 bases between them. For the CDR3, the DNA is TGTGCCAGCAGTCGTAGGAACACTGAAGCTTTCTTT. It translates to CASSRRNTEAFF.